The next 6 T cell receptor beta chains were all read from a single sample in a study of CD8 T cells in Susac syndrome. After extraction with the RNeasy kit, about 0.5 to 1 ug of the RNA was reverse transcribed using random hexamers. TCRdb called the immunoSEQ multiplex PCR reads again in MiXCR, with one record for every CDR3 protein. The sample carries about 120,000 distinct CDR3 sequences, around 90% recorded once. The specimen sequenced was CD4+ T cells from PBMCs. The receptors derive from a human donor in good health.

This rearrangement joins TRBV14 to TRBJ1-3; 7 bases align to TRBD1. The CDR3 extends over 17 amino acids. Losses at the gene ends were 1 base for V and 2 bases for J; bases not matched to a gene: 8. Germline V gene sequence: CDR1 SGHDN, CDR2 FVKESK. The CDR3 sequence is CASSQVVRGSAGNTIYF. Here the CDR3 DNA reads TGTGCCAGCAGCCAAGTAGTCAGGGGGTCCGCTGGAAACACCATATATTTT.

This rearrangement joins TRBV29-1 to TRBJ2-3, with TRBD2 as a possible D gene (5 bases). The germline CDR1 and CDR2 sequences are SQVTM and ANQGSEA. This CDR3 region has 15 residues. The germline V and J ends were trimmed by 1 base and 1 base, with 12 bases remaining between them. The chain's CDR3 is CSVEGRWGGTDTQYF. CDR3 nucleotides: TGCAGCGTTGAAGGGAGGTGGGGAGGCACAGATACGCAGTATTTT.

The gene calls are TRBV11-2 and TRBJ1-5; D possibly corresponds to TRBD1 (5 bases). The V end lost 6 bases, the J end lost 0 bases, and 12 bases lay between the germline ends. CDR1 is SGHAT, CDR2 FQNNGV, per germline. CDR3 length: 15 amino acids. The CDR3 bases are TGTGCCAGCAGTTCCGACAGTTATAGCAATCAGCCCCAGCATTTT. Translation: CASSSDSYSNQPQHF.

The chain joins TRBV29-1 to TRBJ2-1; tentative D call: TRBD1 (6 bases). The CDR3 extends over 13 amino acids. Germline V gene data show CDR1 as SQVTM and CDR2 as ANQGSEA. The CDR3: CSATGSGYNEQFF. CDR3 coding DNA: TGCAGTGCGACAGGTTCGGGCTACAATGAGCAGTTCTTC.

The chain has TRBV2 and TRBJ1-1; D call uncertain. CDR1 and CDR2 from the germline V gene are SNHLY and FYNNEI. This CDR3 has 15 amino acids. Between the trimmed V and J ends, which lost 1 base and 1 base, there was a span of 10 bases. CDR3 sequence (DNA): TGTGCCAGCAGTGAAGGATACGGCAGGAACACTGAAGCTTTCTTT. Protein sequence: CASSEGYGRNTEAFF.

This chain links TRBV19 with TRBJ1-2, with D unresolved. This CDR3 is built from 12 residues. V was trimmed by 6 bases and J by 4 bases, leaving 9 bases between them. Per germline, CDR1 LNHDA and CDR2 SQIVND (reference sequence). The DNA for the CDR3 is TGTGCCAGTAGAAAAGGAAGCTATGGCTACACCTTC. It encodes CASRKGSYGYTF.